This T cell receptor beta chain was identified in a study of siplizumab effects on memory and regulatory T cells. TCRdb's copy holds only in-frame clones and misses some; the assay was immunoSEQ multiplex PCR. The table lists 80,000 to 130,000 clones, about 93% of them singletons. V was cut by 5 bases and J by 6 bases, with 11 bases left in between. The CDR3 length is 12 residues. Germline V gives CDR1 SGHRS, CDR2 YFSETQ. This sequence was found in a human donor in good health. The specimen was Tregs sorted from blood. The gene calls are TRBV5-1 and TRBJ1-2; the D gene is possibly TRBD1 (5 bases). The CDR3 DNA reads TGCGCCAGCAGTAAGACAGCCGATGGCTACACCTTC. Protein sequence: CASSKTADGYTF.